The 4 T cell receptor beta chains presented below share a single source sample, sequenced in a study of T cells after yellow fever vaccination. One entry per CDR3 protein, called by TCRdb with MiXCR from the 5' RACE reads. The table shows roughly 330,000 distinct CDR3 sequences, with 3% to 4.5% occurring only once. The sequencing here drew on PBMCs, taken 5 days after the yellow fever booster vaccination. Receptors originate from a man aged 18 to 29 who received the YFV17D yellow fever vaccine.

The V and J genes are TRBV7-3 and TRBJ2-3, with TRBD2 identical over 7 bases. V lost 4 bases and J lost 2; bases outside the gene matches: 3. The germline gives CDR1 SGHTA, CDR2 FQGTGA. CDR3 length: 14 amino acids. The CDR3 coding sequence is TGTGCCAGCAGCTATCTAGCGGACACAGATACGCAGTATTTT. This translates into CASSYLADTDTQYF.

This clonotype was seen more than once but under ten times. The J gene is TRBJ2-2, the V gene TRBV5-1; 7 nucleotides align to TRBD1. CDR1 SGHRS and CDR2 YFSETQ come from the germline V gene. The CDR3 has 14 residues. V shed 5 bases and J 2 bases; nucleotides not matched to a gene: 3. The DNA of the CDR3 is TGCGCCAGCAGGGGACAGATAAACACCGGGGAGCTGTTTTTT. It encodes CASRGQINTGELFF.

The rearrangement joins TRBV10-3 to TRBJ2-7, with D perhaps TRBD1 (6 bases). Per the germline V gene, CDR1 is ENHRY and CDR2 is SYGVKD. Between the trimmed V and J ends, which lost 10 bases and 0 bases, there was a span of 22 bases. CDR3 length: 16 residues. CDR3 region: CATIIGTGPSSYEQYF. CDR3 nucleotide sequence: TGTGCCACCATCATAGGTACAGGGCCAAGCTCCTACGAGCAGTACTTC.

The rearrangement links TRBV25-1 to TRBJ1-4; perhaps TRBD1 as D (6 bases). The CDR3 length is 14 residues. V lost 3 bases, J lost 5 bases, and 10 bases lay in between. Germline V gene lookup returns CDR1 MGHDK and CDR2 SYGVNS. The CDR3 nucleotides read TGTGCCAGCAGTGACGACAGGAGGAATGAAAAACTGTTTTTT. Translated: CASSDDRRNEKLFF.